The TCR beta chain under discussion was sequenced for a study of blood T cell repertoires in COVID-19. Between the trimmed V and J ends, which lost 2 bases and 3 bases, there was a span of 10 bases. Looked up from germline, CDR1 is MNHEY and CDR2 is SVGEGT. The CDR3 has 14 amino acids. Clones were read by immunoSEQ multiplex PCR, and TCRdb kept only the in-frame ones, dropping some. This table holds about 52,000 clones, about 90% found once. The receptor's source is a human donor in a cohort sampled during active COVID-19. The chain has TRBV6-2 or TRBV6-3 and TRBJ1-1; D is unresolved. Material for sequencing was peripheral blood. CDR3 coding DNA: TGTGCCAGCAGTTACGCCGGGAGCTACACTGAAGCTTTCTTT. Protein product: CASSYAGSYTEAFF.